This entry concerns a single T cell receptor beta chain. Its antigen is not yet known. No much larger clone is present one base from it, and per-base qualities are unavailable. The entry originates in a study of type 1 and type 2 diabetes patients (dated by TCRdb to the mid-2010s). Some background on the complete study: Some 10 type 1 diabetes patients, a few type 2 diabetes patients and six or seven nondiabetic controls were recruited in China to form the cohort. Across the study, CD4+ and CD8+ T cells were positively selected from PBMCs by means of CD4 or CD8 MicroBeads on MACS columns. Altogether, roughly 19 million paired-end reads were produced across the whole study. TCRbeta repertoires were profiled by high-throughput sequencing in the study to compare type 1 diabetes, type 2 diabetes and nondiabetic individuals. Type 2 diabetes patients were included as a disease comparison group for the type 1 diabetes patients. V gene usage was similar between approximately 19-cycle and approximately 25-cycle amplification, suggesting similar primer efficiencies and random PCR bias. TCRbeta libraries were sequenced paired-end on Illumina HiSeq 2000 or MiSeq instruments. Overall study results and their limits: Highly correlated V and J gene usage patterns were observed for type 2 diabetes and control samples, with an average of roughly 0.97 between samples. Only a few highly-expanded CD4+ clones (median one) were found in type 2 diabetes patients, and these clones made up a median about 3.9% of reads. Study groups were not matched for age and gender, which possibly biased interpretation. In both CD4+ and CD8+ T cells, type 2 diabetes repertoires were highly diverse and significantly more diverse than type 1 diabetes repertoires. Because only a limited number of T2D and control samples were sequenced, some T1D-only HECs might also appear in more T2D or control samples.

The CDR3, cysteine through phenylalanine, is 13 amino acids long. Only the CDR3 portion is preserved as DNA: 39 bases, with reading frame beginning at the first base. CDR1 SGHVS and CDR2 FQNEAQ are derived from the germline V gene. V lost 4 bases and J lost 10 bases; the stretch between them is 14 bases long. The instrument given in TCRdb is Illumina MiSeq. TCRbeta CDR3 amplification used genomic DNA from the sorted T cell subsets as template. The TCRbeta CDR3 region was amplified by multiplex PCR with 30 forward and 13 reverse primers. PCR products were purified with AMPure XP beads, after which indices and adaptors were added in a second 25-cycle PCR. Before sequencing, the QIAquick Gel Extraction Kit was used to gel-purify the libraries. The original pipeline was this. Paired-end reads were merged using FLASH and were aligned with IgBLAST to IMGT V, D and J germline references. Reads with below 70% alignment identity to germline references were discarded, leaving roughly 11 million reads study-wide. CDR3 boundaries, reading frame and productivity were assigned following IMGT definitions. A highly-expanded clone was defined as any clone making up 1% or more of reads, and normalized Shannon entropy served as the measure of diversity. Group differences in Shannon entropy were tested with unpaired two-tailed t-tests. Clones were called with MiXCR by TCRdb after fastp trimmed the public reads at Q25, and only in-frame beta chains were retained. For every CDR3 protein sequence, its rows merge into one entry that carries the most common genes and DNA. It is TCRdb's table, rather than the study itself, that gives the V and J calls and clone size. The table for this sample lists about 270,000 distinct CDR3 sequences; roughly 44% of them were counted only once. The top ten hold about an eighth of the sample.

Every diabetic patient fulfilled standard classification criteria for type 1 or type 2 diabetes, and glucose and C-peptide were evaluated using WHO-recommended methods. Donors with other autoimmune diseases or infections within the previous four weeks were excluded from participation. Roughly 9.7 milliliters of peripheral blood were collected from each participant. LymphoPrep density separation was used to isolate PBMCs. This TCR derives from a man younger than 35 with type 2 diabetes. The chain was built from TRBV7-8 and TRBJ2-1; the D gene remains uncertain. Sequenced material: peripheral blood mononuclear cells (PBMCs). The CDR3 protein sequence reads: CASSSFRGDEQFF. The DNA reads TGTGCCAGCAGCTCTTTCAGAGGCGACGAGCAGTTCTTC.